This TCR beta chain was documented in a study of blood T cell repertoires in COVID-19. The protocol was immunoSEQ multiplex PCR, while the TCRdb copy is restricted to in-frame clones and leaves out a portion. The sample has more than 300,000 clones; roughly 89% are singletons. CDR3 length: 15 residues. Germline lookup yields CDR1 SGHTA and CDR2 FQGNSA. V trimming: 3 bases; J trimming: 7 bases; junction bases outside the gene matches: 9. Sequenced material: peripheral blood. This sequence joins TRBV7-2 and TRBJ1-5, with 7 positions matching TRBD1. This TCR was recovered from a woman in her twenties or thirties with COVID-19, enrolled during active disease. As DNA, the CDR3 is TGTGCCAGCAGCTTTACAGGGGACTGGGGACAGCCCCAGCATTTT. It codes for CASSFTGDWGQPQHF.